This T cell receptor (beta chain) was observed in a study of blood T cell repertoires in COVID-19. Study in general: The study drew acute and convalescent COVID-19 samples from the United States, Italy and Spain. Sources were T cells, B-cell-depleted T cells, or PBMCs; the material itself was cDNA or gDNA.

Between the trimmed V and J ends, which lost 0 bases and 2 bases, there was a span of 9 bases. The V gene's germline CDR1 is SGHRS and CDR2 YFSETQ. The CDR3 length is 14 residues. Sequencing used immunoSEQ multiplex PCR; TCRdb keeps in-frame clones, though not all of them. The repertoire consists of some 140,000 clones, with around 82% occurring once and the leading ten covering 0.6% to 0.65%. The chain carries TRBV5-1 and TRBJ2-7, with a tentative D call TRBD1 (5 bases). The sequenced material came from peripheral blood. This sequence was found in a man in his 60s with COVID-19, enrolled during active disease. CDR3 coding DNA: TGCGCCAGCAGCTTGGTAGGGGCCACCTACGAGCAGTACTTC. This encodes CASSLVGATYEQYF.